This T cell receptor (beta chain) was observed in a study of chemoradiotherapy in HPV16-positive cancers. Generated by immunoSEQ multiplex PCR, the TCRdb table keeps only in-frame clones and is missing some. The sample yields under 3,500 clones, approximately 90% seen once. The CDR3 is 13 amino acids. Germline V gene sequence: CDR1 GTSNPN, CDR2 SVGIG (reference sequence). Trimming removed 4 bases at V and 4 bases at J, with 11 bases between. The chain recombines TRBV30 with TRBJ2-1; perhaps D is TRBD1 or TRBD2 (5 bases each). The TCR was taken from a human donor with HPV-associated anogenital cancer. The sample consisted of tumor tissue, taken from a patient who underwent chemoradiotherapy. CDR3 sequence reads: CAWTGTAYNEQFF. CDR3 in DNA: TGTGCCTGGACAGGGACGGCATACAATGAGCAGTTCTTC.